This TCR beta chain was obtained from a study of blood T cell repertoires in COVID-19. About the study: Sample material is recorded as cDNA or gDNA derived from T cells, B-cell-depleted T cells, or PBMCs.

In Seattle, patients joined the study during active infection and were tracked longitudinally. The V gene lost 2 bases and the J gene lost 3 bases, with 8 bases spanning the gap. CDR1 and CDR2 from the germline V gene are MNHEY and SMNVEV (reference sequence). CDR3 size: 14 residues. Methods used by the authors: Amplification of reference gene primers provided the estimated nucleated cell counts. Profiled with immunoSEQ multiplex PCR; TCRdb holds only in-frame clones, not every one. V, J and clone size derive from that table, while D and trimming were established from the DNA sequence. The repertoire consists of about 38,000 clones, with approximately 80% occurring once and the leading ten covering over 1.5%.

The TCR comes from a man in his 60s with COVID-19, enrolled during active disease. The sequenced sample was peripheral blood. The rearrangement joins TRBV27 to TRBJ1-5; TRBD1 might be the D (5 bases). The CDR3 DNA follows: TGTGCCAGCAGTTTACAGGGTATCAATCAGCCCCAGCATTTT. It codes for CASSLQGINQPQHF.